The 23 T cell receptor beta chains below all came from one sample that was sequenced in a study of blood T cells in healthy people across ages. A second PCR, run for about 6 to 11 cycles, used a sample-barcoded 5' primer plus a J-beta primer mix. One entry per CDR3 protein results from TCRdb running MiXCR on the 5' RACE reads. The repertoire includes 1.5 million to 2 million distinct CDR3 sequences, about 39% of them detected once, and roughly 23% sits in the top ten. Input material: blood. The source of these receptors is a human donor in good health.

CDR3 sequence: CSARTATDTQYF. The CDR3 region has the DNA TGCAGTGCTAGGACAGCAACAGATACGCAGTATTTT. The V call is TRBV20-1, the J call TRBJ2-3, with TRBD1 as a possible D gene (5 bases). Per the germline V gene, CDR1 is DFQATT and CDR2 is SNEGSKA (reference sequence). The ends were cut back, 3 bases at V and 3 bases at J, with 7 bases in the middle. The CDR3 covers 12 residues.

The chain is built from TRBV28 and TRBJ1-5, with D possibly being TRBD1 (6 bases). This CDR3 has 17 amino acids. V dropped 1 base and J dropped 2 bases, with 15 bases sitting between them. Per the germline V gene, CDR1 is MDHEN and CDR2 is SYDVKM. DNA of the CDR3: TGTGCCAGCAGTTTATTCCTACAGGGTAGTCGCAATCAGCCCCAGCATTTT. It specifies CASSLFLQGSRNQPQHF. Full variable domain (outside the CDR3, taken from reference TRBV28 and TRBJ1-5): DVKVTQSSRYLVKRTGEKVFLECVQDMDHENMFWYRQDPGLGLRLIYFSYDVKMKEKGDIPEGYSVSREKKERFSLILESASTNQTSMYLCASSLFLQGSRNQPQHFGDGTRLSIL.

The V gene is TRBV20-1, the J gene TRBJ2-7; TRBD2 might be the D (7 bases). V was trimmed by 6 bases and J by 7 bases, leaving 16 bases between them. Germline V gene lookup returns CDR1 DFQATT and CDR2 SNEGSKA (reference sequence). The CDR3 runs to 12 residues. CDR3 loop: CSAGGERGEQYF. CDR3 DNA sequence: TGCAGTGCAGGGGGGGAAAGGGGGGAGCAGTACTTC.

The chain is built from TRBV13 and TRBJ2-1; a weak D match, TRBD1 (6 bases). V gave up 1 base and J gave up 9 bases, with 7 bases separating them. The CDR3 is made up of 12 amino acids. From germline, CDR1 is PRHDT and CDR2 FYEKMQ (reference sequence). The CDR3 is CASSLDRAEQFF. The CDR3 DNA sequence: TGTGCCAGCAGCTTAGACAGGGCTGAGCAGTTCTTC. The full variable domain, in which reference TRBV13 and TRBJ2-1 provide the parts outside the CDR3, is AAGVIQSPRHLIKEKRETATLKCYPIPRHDTVYWYQQGPGQDPQFLISFYEKMQSDKGSIPDRFSAQQFSDYHSELNMSSLELGDSALYFCASSLDRAEQFFGPGTRLTVL.

The count of this clonotype is one. Germline and junction disagree at one end, which may indicate a read error. The V gene is TRBV6-6, the J gene TRBJ2-3, with TRBD2 as a possible D gene (6 bases). There are 15 residues in the CDR3. CDR1 is MNHNY and CDR2 is SVGAGI in the germline V gene (reference sequence). CDR3 in DNA: TGTGCCAGCAGTTACTGGGCGGGGAGCACAGATGCGCAGTATTTT. This codes for CASSYWAGSTDAQYF.

The chain recombines TRBV28 with TRBJ2-7; TRBD1 might be the D (6 bases). Germline V gene lookup returns CDR1 MDHEN and CDR2 SYDVKM. The V gene lost 4 bases and the J gene lost 1 base, with 14 bases spanning the gap. The CDR3 extends over 15 amino acids. DNA for the CDR3: TGTGCCAGCAGTTCCCGGACAGCTTTGTCCTACGAGCAGTACTTC. This encodes CASSSRTALSYEQYF.

This chain joins TRBV4-2 and TRBJ2-1, with D perhaps being TRBD1 or TRBD2 (6 bases each). The CDR3 is 17 residues long. V was clipped by 1 base and J by 6 bases, with 19 bases between them. CDR1 is LGHNA, CDR2 YNFKEQ, per germline. The CDR3 nucleotides are TGTGCCAGCAGCCAAGGTGGGGGAGGAGTCAGGGGCAATGAGCAGTTCTTC. It is translated as CASSQGGGGVRGNEQFF.

The V gene is TRBV19, the J gene TRBJ1-1; D remains unclear. With 4 bases removed from V and 6 bases from J, the gap between germline ends came to 12 bases. CDR1 and CDR2 from the germline V gene are LNHDA and SQIVND (reference sequence). This CDR3 is built from 13 residues. As DNA, the CDR3 is TGTGCCAGTAGTACAGACATTCTTTCTGAAGCTTTCTTT. This gives the protein CASSTDILSEAFF.

The chain combines TRBV18 with TRBJ2-4; 8 nucleotides agree with TRBD2. The J call may be faulty, since TRBJ2-7 better matches the DNA end. Germline V gene sequence: CDR1 KGHSH, CDR2 LQKENI. This CDR3 is 15 amino acids long. CDR3 coding DNA: TGTGCCAGCTCAGTGGCGGGGGGCTTCTCCTACGAGCAGTACTTC. This sequence encodes CASSVAGGFSYEQYF.

This clonotype was seen only once. The rearrangement joins TRBV3-1 to TRBJ1-5; no reliable D call. The germline gives CDR1 LGHDT, CDR2 YNNKEL (reference sequence). The V gene lost 1 base and the J gene lost 2 bases, with 12 bases spanning the gap. The CDR3 extends over 16 amino acids. In DNA, the CDR3 is TGTGCCAGCAGCCAAGGATCGACAAGAGGCAATCAGCCCCAGCATTTT. Residues: CASSQGSTRGNQPQHF.

There are a few counts of this clonotype. This sequence joins TRBV6-1 and TRBJ2-6, with 11 bases that match TRBD1. This CDR3 comprises 17 residues. Looked up from germline, CDR1 is MNHNS and CDR2 is SASEGT. The junction had 8 bases not matched to a gene; V was cut back by 6 bases and J by 4 bases. The CDR3 protein is CASREDRGLKGANVLTF. As DNA, the CDR3 is TGTGCCAGCAGGGAGGACAGGGGGCTAAAAGGGGCCAACGTCCTGACTTTC.

The J gene is TRBJ2-7, the V gene TRBV7-2, with 8 bases aligning to TRBD2. CDR1 and CDR2 from the germline V gene are SGHTA and FQGNSA. This CDR3 spans 16 amino acids. V gave up 1 base and J gave up 4 bases; unmatched junction bases: 9. The CDR3 spells CASSLVSGVLPYEQYF. CDR3 bases: TGTGCCAGCAGCTTAGTTAGCGGGGTCTTGCCATACGAGCAGTACTTC. Supplemented by reference TRBV7-2 and TRBJ2-7, the full variable domain reads GAGVSQSPSNKVTEKGKDVELRCDPISGHTALYWYRQSLGQGLEFLIYFQGNSAPDKSGLPSDRFSAERTGGSVSTLTIQRTQQEDSAVYLCASSLVSGVLPYEQYFGPGTRLTVT.

This chain uses TRBV20-1 with TRBJ2-7; 8 bases fit TRBD2. This CDR3 has 13 residues. CDR1 is DFQATT and CDR2 is SNEGSKA in the germline V gene (reference sequence). V lost 2 bases, J lost 2 bases, and 2 bases stayed unmatched. The CDR3 coding sequence is TGCAGTGCTAGAAGAGCGGGGGCCTACGAGCAGTACTTC. As protein: CSARRAGAYEQYF.

The chain links TRBV11-2 to TRBJ2-3, with 9 nucleotides matching TRBD2. CDR3 length: 17 amino acids. In germline, CDR1 is SGHAT, CDR2 FQNNGV. Trimming took 0 bases from V and 1 from J; bases not matched to a gene: 5. Here the CDR3 DNA reads TGTGCCAGCAGCTTAGATCTTGGCGGGGGGGGCACAGATACGCAGTATTTT. It translates to CASSLDLGGGGTDTQYF.

CDR3 protein: CASSSQTDLDSFSYGYTF. CDR3 in DNA: TGTGCCAGCAGCTCTCAGACGGATTTGGACAGTTTCAGCTATGGCTACACCTTC. The chain recombines TRBV7-9 with TRBJ1-2; maybe TRBD1 (6 bases). CDR1 and CDR2 (germline): SEHNR, FQNEAQ (reference sequence). The CDR3 runs to 18 residues. V was cut by 4 bases and J by 4 bases, with 25 bases left in between.

This clonotype showed up many times. This chain connects TRBV5-1 to TRBJ2-3; D ambiguous. This CDR3 spans 12 amino acids. V lost 4 bases and J 6 bases, leaving 9 bases between the germline ends. Germline V gene lookup returns CDR1 SGHRS and CDR2 YFSETQ. The DNA of the CDR3 is TGCGCCAGCAGCCTAGGGTTGGATACGCAGTATTTT. As protein: CASSLGLDTQYF.

This clonotype has just a few counts. This chain joins TRBV4-2 and TRBJ2-7; D is ambiguous. Germline V gene lookup returns CDR1 LGHNA and CDR2 YNFKEQ. This CDR3 is built from 12 residues. Between the trimmed V and J ends, which lost 3 bases and 5 bases, there was a span of 8 bases. Written as DNA, the CDR3 is TGTGCCAGCAGCCAGAGTTCCGACGAGCAGTACTTC. It codes for CASSQSSDEQYF.

The chain links TRBV9 to TRBJ1-4, with a possible D match to TRBD1 (5 bases). The V and J ends lost 2 bases and 8 bases respectively, with 16 bases between them. CDR3 length: 15 amino acids. The germline gives CDR1 SGDLS, CDR2 YYNGEE. CDR3 nucleotide sequence: TGTGCCAGCAGCGTTCTTGGGGGGGTGGGGGAAAAACTGTTTTTT. Translated, it gives CASSVLGGVGEKLFF.

CDR3 sequence reads: CASSSPGGDTQYF. The CDR3 region has the DNA TGTGCCAGCAGCTCCCCCGGGGGAGATACGCAGTATTTT. This chain connects TRBV7-8 to TRBJ2-3; maybe TRBD2 (6 bases). V was cut by 4 bases and J by 5 bases, with 10 bases left in between. The CDR3 length is 13 residues. Germline V gene sequence: CDR1 SGHVS, CDR2 FQNEAQ.

The chain carries TRBV9 and TRBJ2-2; D remains unclear. The CDR3 is 14 amino acids. Trimming took 0 bases from V and 0 from J, leaving 3 bases between them. Germline CDR1 is SGDLS and CDR2 is YYNGEE. The CDR3 DNA is TGTGCCAGCAGCGTAGCTACGAACACCGGGGAGCTGTTTTTT. Protein product: CASSVATNTGELFF.

V usage is TRBV5-1 and J usage is TRBJ1-6; 10 bases match TRBD1. The CDR3 contains 15 residues. Per germline, CDR1 SGHRS and CDR2 YFSETQ. With V trimmed by 3 bases and J by 13 bases, 10 bases remained unmatched. For the CDR3, the DNA is TGCGCCAGCAGCTCCTCCGGGACAGGGGTACCGCCCCTCCACTTT. Protein product: CASSSSGTGVPPLHF.

This chain joins TRBV20-1 and TRBJ1-6; the D gene is possibly TRBD1 (5 bases). Trimming left V 4 bases short and J 10 bases short, with 17 bases between. CDR1 DFQATT and CDR2 SNEGSKA come from the germline V gene (reference sequence). This CDR3 comprises 14 residues. The CDR3: CSAKLAGVGSPLHF. In DNA, the CDR3 is TGCAGTGCTAAGCTAGCGGGGGTAGGGTCACCCCTCCACTTT.

This clonotype was seen only a few times. The chain couples TRBV5-1 to TRBJ2-7; D may be TRBD1 (6 bases). The CDR3 consists of 14 residues. Germline V lookup: CDR1 SGHRS, CDR2 YFSETQ. Trimming stripped 4 bases from V and 7 bases from J, with 18 bases between. The CDR3 loop reads CASSQGFARQEQYF. Written as DNA, the CDR3 is TGCGCCAGCAGCCAGGGGTTCGCCAGGCAGGAGCAGTACTTC.